Presented here are 7 T cell receptor beta chains from one specimen sequenced in a study of breast tumors, draining lymph nodes, adjacent tissues. Breast cancer patients provided tissue from their axillary draining lymph nodes. From the multiplex PCR reads, TCRdb called clonotypes with MiXCR, one entry per CDR3 protein. This table holds about 200,000 distinct CDR3 sequences, 31% found once. Input material: axillary lymph node tissue. Receptor source: a female donor with breast cancer. Some clones in this sample may be carry-over from other donors' samples.

The genes are TRBV7-2 and TRBJ2-7, with 10 bases identical to TRBD2. Losses at the gene ends were 6 bases for V and 4 bases for J; bases not matched to a gene: 6. CDR3 length equals 14 residues. Germline V gene data show CDR1 as SGHTA and CDR2 as FQGNSA. The CDR3 DNA is TGTGCCAGCAGTTCAACTAGCGGGGTGTACGAGCAGTACTTC. Translating it yields CASSSTSGVYEQYF.

The table lists this clonotype with many counts. The genes are TRBV12-5 and TRBJ2-1; 13 bases match TRBD2. The CDR3 runs to 17 residues. V was pared by 7 bases and J by 9 bases, with 15 bases of the junction left unmatched. Germline CDR1 LGHNT, CDR2 FRNRAP. The chain's CDR3 is CASAPAGTSGNWGEQFF. CDR3 in DNA: TGTGCTAGTGCCCCTGCCGGGACTAGCGGGAATTGGGGTGAGCAGTTCTTC.

Comments on this clonotype: A read error may be the cause here, since a much bigger clone is one base away. The J gene is TRBJ2-3, the V gene TRBV7-9; 16 nucleotides line up with TRBD2. The germline V gene has CDR1 SEHNR and CDR2 FQNEAQ (reference sequence). The CDR3 covers 17 residues. The CDR3 bases are TGTGCCAGCAGCCCGGGACTAGCGGGAGGGCGGACAGATCCGCAGTATTTT. It is translated as CASSPGLAGGRTDPQYF. The variable domain in full, with the rest retrieved from reference TRBV7-9 and TRBJ2-3, is DTGVSQNPRHKITKRGQNVTFRCDPISEHNRLYWYRQTLGQGPEFLTYFQNEAQLEKSRLLSDRFSAERPKGSFSTLEIQRTEQGDSAMYLCASSPGLAGGRTDPQYFGPGTRLTVL.

This clonotype appeared many times. The chain employs TRBV10-3 and TRBJ1-5, with TRBD1 as a possible D gene (5 bases). Germline lookup yields CDR1 ENHRY and CDR2 SYGVKD. V shed 0 bases and J shed 4 bases, with 7 bases lying between them. This CDR3 is built from 14 residues. Here the CDR3 DNA reads TGTGCCATCAGTGAGTCGAAGGGGAATCAGCCCCAGCATTTT. Its protein product is CAISESKGNQPQHF.

Regarding this clonotype: This may stem from a read error, because a much larger clone lies one nucleotide away. V gene TRBV20-1 combines with J gene TRBJ1-6; 7 bases fit TRBD1. This CDR3 is built from 15 residues. From germline, CDR1 is DFQATT and CDR2 SNEGSKA (reference sequence). CDR3 in DNA: TGCAGTGCTAGAGAGCCGGGACAGTATACTTCACCCCTCCACTTT. Its protein product is CSAREPGQYTSPLHF.

The sample holds a few counts of this clonotype. This clone may be a read error of a much larger clone one base away. The final CDR3 position lacks the conserved phenylalanine or tryptophan, pointing to a likely read error. This chain joins TRBV9 and TRBJ2-3; D is ambiguous. CDR3 length: 13 residues. The ends were cut back, 2 bases at V and 6 bases at J, with 10 bases in the middle. Germline CDR1 and CDR2: SGDLS and YYNGEE. The DNA of the CDR3 is TGTGCCAGCAGCGTTTATCGTGGGGATACGCAGTATTCT. Its translation: CASSVYRGDTQYS.

This clonotype was counted ten times or more. The rearrangement uses TRBV5-1 and TRBJ2-1, with TRBD1 matching 10 bases. CDR1 SGHRS and CDR2 YFSETQ come from the germline V gene. J was trimmed by 7 bases and V by 4 bases; bases with no gene match: 5. CDR3 length: 14 residues. The CDR3 DNA is TGCGCCAGCAGCGACCGGGACAGGGGAAATGAGCAGTTCTTC. Its protein is CASSDRDRGNEQFF.